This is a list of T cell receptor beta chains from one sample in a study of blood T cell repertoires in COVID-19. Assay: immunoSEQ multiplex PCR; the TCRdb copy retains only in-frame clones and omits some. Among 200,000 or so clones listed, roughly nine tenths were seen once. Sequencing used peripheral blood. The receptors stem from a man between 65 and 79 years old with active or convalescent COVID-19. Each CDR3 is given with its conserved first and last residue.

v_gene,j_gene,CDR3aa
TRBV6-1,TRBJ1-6,CASSEGGFSYNSPLHF
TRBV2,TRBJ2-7,CASSEGRLAPDEQYF
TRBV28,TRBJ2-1,CASTPLGLAGYNEQFF
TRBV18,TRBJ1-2,CASSPPNRGKNGYTF
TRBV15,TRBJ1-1,CATSRALGPNTEAFF
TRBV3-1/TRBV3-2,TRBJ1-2,CASSPNLQVSYGYTF
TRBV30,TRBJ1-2,CAWTNRGFGYGYTF
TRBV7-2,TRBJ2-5,CASSPGGPLIQETQYF
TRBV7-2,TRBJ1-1,CASSLLRRTEAFF
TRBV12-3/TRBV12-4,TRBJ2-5,CASRRTAQETQYF
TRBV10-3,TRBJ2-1,CAISEGALIEQFF
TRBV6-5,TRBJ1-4,CASSKGQREKLFF
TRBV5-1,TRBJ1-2,CASSLVAGGNYGYTF
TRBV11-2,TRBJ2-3,CASSPRLGVTDTQYF
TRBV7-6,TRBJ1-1,CASSSGQGQVGTEAFF
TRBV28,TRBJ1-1,CASSAGSEAFF
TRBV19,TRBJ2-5,CASSTTQTGRETQYF
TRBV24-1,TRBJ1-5,CATGTGEGNQPQHF
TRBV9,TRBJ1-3,CASSVDGGLGLSGNTIYF
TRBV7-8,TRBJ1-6,CASSLVRAGPSSYNSPLHF
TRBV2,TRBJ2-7,CASSAGTINEQYF
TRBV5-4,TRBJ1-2,CASRMDRGRLYGYTF
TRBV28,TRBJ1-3,CASSLGTDRGQLSSGNTIYF
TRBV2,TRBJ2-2,CASRLDRNTGELFF
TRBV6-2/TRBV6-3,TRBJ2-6,CASSPHPPFNALKKGLSGANVLTF
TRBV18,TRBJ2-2,CASSTRLAELTGELFF
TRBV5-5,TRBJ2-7,CASSQEGMTTYEQYF
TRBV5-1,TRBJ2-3,CASSPPTSGGSDTQYF
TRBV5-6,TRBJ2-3,CASSMGQGADTQYF
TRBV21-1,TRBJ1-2,CASSGGGRSYGYTF
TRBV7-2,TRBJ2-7,CASSPVGAPYEQYF
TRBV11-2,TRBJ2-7,CASSAIRDSGNEQYF
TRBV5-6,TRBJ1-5,CASSLAFTGENQPQHF
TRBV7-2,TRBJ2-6,CASSPKGLSNVLTF
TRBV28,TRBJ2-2,CASTPGGPNTGELFF
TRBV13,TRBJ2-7,CASRLYGTSPEAQYF
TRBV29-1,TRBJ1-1,CSVGAWEGVTEAFF
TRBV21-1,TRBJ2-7,CASRSHSVCIQYSYEQYF
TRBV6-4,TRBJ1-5,CASSVTGDRNQPQHF
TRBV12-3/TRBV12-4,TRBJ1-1,CATAGTGDTEAFF
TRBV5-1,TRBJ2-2,CASSLAGPIAGGYTGELFF